This TCR beta chain is from a study of regulatory T cells in long-lasting Graves disease (dated by TCRdb to 2020 to 2022). Regarding the complete study: Antithyroid drugs had been taken for less than 3 months by newly diagnosed Graves' disease patients. The study was registered as a clinical trial and conducted in China. This study used TCR sequencing and RNA sequencing of peripheral blood to compare persistent Graves' disease patients against newly diagnosed Graves' disease patients. TCR sequencing covered some 13 persistent and 20 newly diagnosed Graves' disease patients, about 35 samples in total.

This clonotype was observed many times. Its antigen has not been determined. No clone much larger than this one lies a single base away; base qualities are absent. On the study overall, not on this receptor specifically: As a limitation, the authors acknowledged that the small sample size may reduce accuracy. More public clonotypes were shared among persistent patients (roughly 2,700) than among newly diagnosed patients (966). Compared with newly diagnosed patients, patients with persistent Graves' disease had lower TCR Shannon entropy and fewer highly expanded clones, which suggests clonal expansion. Only peripheral blood was studied, because thyroid tissue, the primary lesion, was inaccessible. Persistent disease showed preferential use of TRBV28, TRBJ1-2 and TRBJ2-5, whereas newly diagnosed disease favored TRBV20-1 and TRBJ2-1. Sequencing and analysis were limited to the TCR beta chain.

In light of the paper, this sample's time point label describes: newly diagnosed GD, antithyroid drugs for less than 3 months. For both TCR sequencing and RNA sequencing, RNA was extracted from PBMCs using TRIzol. The diagnosis of Graves' disease was made according to American Thyroid Association guidelines. The patients came from an endocrinology department in Xi'an, China. Each patient gave around 9 milliliters of peripheral blood, collected in an EDTA anticoagulant tube. Ficoll Paque Plus density gradient separation was used to isolate PBMCs, and no additional T cell sorting was done. RNA quality was checked with an Agilent 2100 Bioanalyzer and agarose gel, and concentration with a NanoDrop 2000. The germline V gene gives CDR1 as KGHSH and CDR2 as LQKENI. Taken from cysteine to phenylalanine, the CDR3 has 16 residues. The kept DNA is CDR3 alone, 48 bases in frame from the first base. Trimming costs V 2 bases and J 4 bases, and their ends lie 15 bases apart.

Library creation used multiplex PCR. These reads were obtained on an Illumina HiSeq 4000. TCR beta libraries were built with iRepertoire HTBI primers and Arm-PCR amplification of CDR3 regions. Before sequencing, the PCR products underwent gel purification. The paper's data handling went like this. A total of around 66 TRBV and some 15 TRBJ segments were identified across samples and were used for gene usage analysis of CDR3 amino acid clonotypes. COPE and FqMerger were used to merge the filtered high-quality paired reads into contigs. BLAST was used to align contigs to IMGT TRBV, TRBD and TRBJ reference genes, with CDR3 defined following IMGT. Any clonotype with a frequency above 0.1% was classified as a highly expanded clone. Shannon entropy was used to measure repertoire diversity, and the Gini coefficient was used to measure V-J evenness. A clonotype was considered public if more than one individual shared it. TCRdb itself trimmed the public reads at Q25 with fastp, ran MiXCR and retained productive beta chains. Merged by CDR3 protein, the rows form single entries marked with the most common genes and DNA. TCRdb, not the original authors, processed these V and J calls. The sample table shows around 400,000 distinct CDR3 sequences, and over 14% are seen once. The ten largest clones capture about 8.2% of the sample.

These same data were also listed under a study on T cells in Graves' hyperthyroidism and ophthalmopathy. The second study, in turn, reports: Graves' hyperthyroidism was defined as stable when no progression to ophthalmopathy occurred over 18 months of follow-up. Hyperthyroidism patients were aged 18 to 65 years and newly diagnosed, with disease duration of less than 2 months. Any patient with an uncontrolled infection, another autoimmune disease, pregnancy or lactation was excluded. Diagnoses relied on clinical symptoms, serum thyroxine and TRAb, thyroid ultrasound and orbital computed tomography. For the first round of RT-PCR on the TCR CDR3, the HTBI primer set was used together with the Qiagen OneStep RT-PCR kit. Blood samples also contained most of the expanded thyroid clonotypes (frequency above 0.001), which suggests that blood repertoires may reflect thyroid immune responses. In cross-validation, a model built on a 13 V-J signature told ophthalmopathy apart from stable hyperthyroidism with 85% to 90% sensitivity and approximately 84% specificity, and in testing the same model reached 80%/75%. In validation, progression to ophthalmopathy was predicted by the model with nearly 71% sensitivity and nearly 75% specificity, a median of roughly six months before onset. A discovery cohort of about 95 patients, fewer than 50 with Graves' ophthalmopathy and about 60 with stable Graves' hyperthyroidism, was used to find distinguishing TCR V-J signatures. Whether ophthalmopathy could be predicted prospectively was tested in an independent validation cohort made up of 18 to 20 hyperthyroidism patients plus 17 patients who later progressed to ophthalmopathy. For training and testing, the approximately 92 patients in the discovery cohort were randomly divided in a 7:3 ratio. Thyroid tissue and blood T-cell repertoires from six Graves' hyperthyroidism patients were also compared in the study. After sampling, hyperthyroidism patients received methimazole starting at 30 mg daily, and ophthalmopathy patients received high-dose intravenous methylprednisolone. Libraries were constructed in a second round of multiplex PCR, after which size selection and purification were performed. Libraries were sequenced paired-end with 100 bp reads on an Illumina HiSeq2000. Raw data were processed with SOAPnuke, discarding reads with adapters, uncalled bases, mean Phred below 15, or no exact constant-primer or identifier match. COPE v1.2.5 was used to merge high-quality paired reads, and clonotypes were defined as unique nucleotide sequences. Clonotypes were aligned to IMGT TRBV, TRBD and TRBJ reference segments using MiTCR v1.1. The analysis included only V-J combinations with a frequency above 0.0001, which together covered approximately 99% of the repertoires. The TCS score was defined as the ratio of F50 (clonal expansion) to E x V (chaos), calculated using BLOSUM62-based TCRdist between CDR3 peptides within each V-J. Welch's t-statistics and random forest reduced 450 to 600 V-J features to around 14, which were used in a naive Bayes classifier (R e1071). Sample size was not statistically predetermined, and investigators were not blinded to group allocation. According to the paper, TCR Vbeta CDR3 sequencing was carried out on 135 peripheral blood samples, which came from about 45 ophthalmopathy, about 75 hyperthyroidism and 17 progressor patients.

The chain is encoded by TRBV18 joined to TRBJ1-3, with a weak D call of TRBD1 (6 bases match). The material was peripheral blood mononuclear cells (PBMCs), obtained at new diagnosis, from a patient treated with antithyroid drugs. The receptor was isolated from a woman in her 40s with Graves disease. Donor details come from another sample of the same person, matched by shared clones. CDR3 protein: CASSPTPMTGGNTIYF. The bases are TGTGCCAGCTCACCAACCCCCATGACAGGCGGAAACACCATATATTTT.